These 29 T cell receptor beta chains came from one sample sequenced in a study of T cell changes during pregnancy in multiple sclerosis. Assay: immunoSEQ multiplex PCR; the TCRdb copy retains only in-frame clones and omits some. The table includes over 45,000 clones, roughly 90% detected once. Sequenced here: CD4+ T cells from peripheral blood mononuclear cells, sampled after pregnancy. These receptors came from a female donor with multiple sclerosis, enrolled in a pregnancy study.

This chain's CDR3 is CASSEARARARGSSPLHF. CDR3 DNA sequence: TGTGCCAGCAGTGAAGCGAGGGCACGCGCCAGAGGTAGCTCACCCCTCCACTTT. The chain employs TRBV6-1 and TRBJ1-6; D unclear. Trimming stripped 0 bases from V and 10 bases from J, with 22 bases between. The CDR3 totals 18 residues. From germline, CDR1 is MNHNS and CDR2 SASEGT.

This chain uses TRBV7-2 with TRBJ2-2, with D maybe TRBD2 (6 bases). CDR1 SGHTA and CDR2 FQGNSA come from the germline V gene. V shed 3 bases and J shed 7 bases, with 9 bases lying between them. The CDR3 is made up of 13 amino acids. The CDR3 is CASSFGGHGELFF. In DNA form, the CDR3 reads TGTGCCAGCAGCTTCGGAGGGCACGGGGAGCTGTTTTTT.

The chain recombines TRBV7-2 with TRBJ2-1; perhaps TRBD2 as D (6 bases). Germline lookup yields CDR1 SGHTA and CDR2 FQGNSA. V was clipped by 5 bases and J by 4 bases, with 15 bases between them. CDR3 length: 15 amino acids. In nucleotides, the CDR3 is TGTGCCAGCAGCCGGGATAGCGGAGGTTACAATGAGCAGTTCTTC. Translated, it gives CASSRDSGGYNEQFF.

V is TRBV7-2 and J is TRBJ2-1; D is undetermined. The CDR3 contains 14 residues. Germline V gene data show CDR1 as SGHTA and CDR2 as FQGNSA. V gave up 1 base and J gave up 8 bases, with 12 bases separating them. Written as DNA, the CDR3 is TGTGCCAGCAGCTTAGGTCGCCCTAATGATGAGCAGTTCTTC. Translation: CASSLGRPNDEQFF. Complete variable domain (other parts from reference TRBV7-2 and TRBJ2-1): GAGVSQSPSNKVTEKGKDVELRCDPISGHTALYWYRQSLGQGLEFLIYFQGNSAPDKSGLPSDRFSAERTGGSVSTLTIQRTQQEDSAVYLCASSLGRPNDEQFFGPGTRLTVL.

The chain links TRBV7-2 to TRBJ1-1, with D tentatively TRBD1 (6 bases). Trimming took 4 bases from V and 7 from J, leaving 13 bases between them. The CDR3 is 13 amino acids. The V gene's germline CDR1 is SGHTA and CDR2 FQGNSA. The CDR3 DNA reads as TGTGCCAGCAGCTATCGCAGGGGTGATGAAGCTTTCTTT. Protein product: CASSYRRGDEAFF.

The rearrangement joins TRBV18 to TRBJ2-7, with D perhaps TRBD1 (5 bases). There are 16 residues in the CDR3. The V end lost 2 bases, the J end lost 1 base, and 15 bases lay between the germline ends. Germline CDR1 and CDR2: KGHSH and LQKENI. The chain's CDR3 is CASSPKGQLGSYEQYF. The CDR3 bases are TGTGCCAGCTCACCAAAGGGGCAGCTTGGGTCCTACGAGCAGTACTTC.

The chain has TRBV9 and TRBJ2-7; 8 nucleotides agree with TRBD2. V dropped 0 bases and J dropped 2; count of bases not matched to a gene: 1. Germline-derived CDR1 and CDR2 are SGDLS and YYNGEE. The CDR3 is 14 residues long. CDR3 nucleotide sequence: TGTGCCAGCAGCGTAGCGGGAGGGACCTACGAGCAGTACTTC. Its protein is CASSVAGGTYEQYF.

The V call is TRBV5-1, the J call TRBJ2-7, with D maybe TRBD1 (6 bases). Trimming shortened V by 2 bases and J by 3 bases, and 9 bases separated the two germline ends. The germline gives CDR1 SGHRS, CDR2 YFSETQ. The CDR3 is made up of 13 amino acids. DNA of the CDR3: TGCGCCAGCAGCTTAACAGGGAGCTACGAGCAGTACTTC. Protein product: CASSLTGSYEQYF.

The chain couples TRBV29-1 to TRBJ2-7; 7 nucleotides match TRBD1. Germline V gene data show CDR1 as SQVTM and CDR2 as ANQGSEA. The CDR3 has 13 amino acids. V dropped 7 bases and J dropped 3; count of bases not matched to a gene: 9. CDR3 coding DNA: TGCAGCGCTACGACGCGACAGGGCTACGAGCAGTACTTC. This encodes CSATTRQGYEQYF.

This chain joins TRBV6-5 and TRBJ2-7; TRBD1 might be the D (7 bases). CDR1 is MNHEY, CDR2 SVGAGI, per germline. The CDR3 totals 15 residues. V gave up 5 bases and J gave up 0 bases, with 14 bases separating them. The CDR3 sequence is CASSPTQGGSYEQYF. Here the CDR3 DNA reads TGTGCCAGCAGTCCCACGCAGGGGGGCTCCTACGAGCAGTACTTC.

This clone showed up just once. The V call is TRBV6-6, the J call TRBJ1-2; no definite D call. There are 13 residues in the CDR3. Trimming removed 1 base at V and 8 bases at J, with 11 bases between. Germline CDR1 reads MNHNY; CDR2 reads SVGAGI (reference sequence). In DNA, the CDR3 is TGTGCCAGCAGTTACTTGGGGAGAGAAGGCTACACCTTC. Translating gives CASSYLGREGYTF.

The rearrangement joins TRBV5-1 to TRBJ2-1; D is unclear. Between the trimmed V and J ends, which lost 2 bases and 2 bases, there was a span of 11 bases. Germline CDR1 and CDR2: SGHRS and YFSETQ. This CDR3 contains 15 residues. The CDR3 is CASSLNLETYNEQFF. For the CDR3, the DNA is TGCGCCAGCAGCTTAAACCTAGAGACCTACAATGAGCAGTTCTTC.

The chain links TRBV19 to TRBJ2-2, with 8 positions matching TRBD1. The CDR3 has 14 amino acids. Germline CDR1 LNHDA, CDR2 SQIVND (reference sequence). The V segment lost 6 bases and the J segment 7 bases; nucleotides outside the gene matches: 7. The DNA of the CDR3 is TGTGCCAGTAGACAGGACAGGGCCATCGGGGAGCTGTTTTTT. It codes for CASRQDRAIGELFF.

V and J are TRBV11-3 and TRBJ1-1; 8 bases are shared with TRBD1. Germline loops: CDR1 SGHNT, CDR2 YENEEA. V gave up 5 bases and J gave up 1 base; unmatched junction bases: 6. The CDR3 has 15 residues. CDR3 protein: CASSPTGVTNTEAFF. CDR3 DNA sequence: TGTGCCAGCAGCCCGACAGGGGTAACGAACACTGAAGCTTTCTTT.

The chain is built from TRBV7-9 and TRBJ2-1; TRBD1 matches at 8 bases. J gave up 3 bases and V 8 bases, and 6 bases lay outside the gene matches. The CDR3 length is 14 residues. Germline V gene lookup returns CDR1 SEHNR and CDR2 FQNEAQ (reference sequence). CDR3: CASVRQGNYNEQFF. The CDR3, as DNA: TGTGCCAGCGTTAGACAGGGGAACTACAATGAGCAGTTCTTC.

This chain connects TRBV5-4 to TRBJ2-3; perhaps TRBD1 as D (6 bases). This CDR3 has 14 amino acids. The V gene's germline CDR1 is SGHNT and CDR2 YYREEE (reference sequence). V lost 4 bases, J lost 4 bases, and 13 bases lay in between. CDR3 residues: CASSGRGLADTQYF. In nucleotides, the CDR3 is TGTGCCAGCAGCGGCAGGGGTTTAGCAGATACGCAGTATTTT. The full variable domain, in which reference TRBV5-4 and TRBJ2-3 provide the parts outside the CDR3, is ETGVTQSPTHLIKTRGQQVTLRCSSQSGHNTVSWYQQALGQGPQFIFQYYREEENGRGNFPPRFSGLQFPNYSSELNVNALELDDSALYLCASSGRGLADTQYFGPGTRLTVL.

This clone was detected only once. This chain connects TRBV19 to TRBJ2-5; 12 nucleotides align to TRBD2. CDR1 LNHDA and CDR2 SQIVND come from the germline V gene (reference sequence). The CDR3 runs to 19 residues. The ends lost 6 bases at V and 4 bases at J; junction bases unmatched: 18. CDR3: CASSEKYLSGLAGGETQYF. The CDR3 DNA follows: TGTGCCAGTAGCGAAAAGTATCTGTCGGGACTAGCGGGTGGAGAGACCCAGTACTTC.

This chain links TRBV5-1 with TRBJ2-3; D might be TRBD2 (6 bases). Germline CDR1 is SGHRS and CDR2 is YFSETQ. V gave up 4 bases and J gave up 5 bases, with 23 bases separating them. This CDR3 has 17 residues. CDR3 in amino acids: CASSPRWRASSVDTQYF. The DNA of the CDR3 is TGCGCCAGCAGCCCCCGATGGAGGGCTAGCAGTGTAGATACGCAGTATTTT.

The chain has TRBV5-1 and TRBJ2-1, with 8 bases that match TRBD2. The germline V gene encodes CDR1 SGHRS and CDR2 YFSETQ. V trimming: 5 bases; J trimming: 6 bases; junction bases outside the gene matches: 10. The CDR3 covers 15 residues. CDR3: CASRPSTSVGNEQFF. The CDR3, as DNA: TGCGCCAGCAGACCCTCGACTAGCGTAGGCAATGAGCAGTTCTTC.

This chain joins TRBV10-3 and TRBJ2-5; 7 nucleotides agree with TRBD2. The length of the CDR3 is 16 residues. Trimming took 4 bases from V and 5 from J; bases not matched to a gene: 13. Germline-derived CDR1 and CDR2 are ENHRY and SYGVKD. This CDR3 is CAISAPGAGDAETQYF. In DNA, the CDR3 is TGTGCCATCAGTGCCCCCGGGGCGGGAGATGCGGAGACCCAGTACTTC.

The V gene is TRBV18, the J gene TRBJ1-5; D gene unclear. Germline CDR1 and CDR2: KGHSH and LQKENI. The V end lost 6 bases, the J end lost 0 bases, and 9 bases lay between the germline ends. The CDR3 is made up of 14 amino acids. The CDR3: CASSLSHSNQPQHF. CDR3 DNA sequence: TGTGCCAGCTCCCTGAGCCATAGCAATCAGCCCCAGCATTTT.

The chain has TRBV5-8 and TRBJ2-3, with a tentative D call TRBD2 (6 bases). The CDR3 totals 13 residues. Per germline, CDR1 SGHTS and CDR2 YDEGEE. Trimming removed 7 bases at V and 4 bases at J, with 13 bases between. CDR3 amino acids: CASRTTGADTQYF. The CDR3 region has the DNA TGTGCCAGCCGGACTACCGGGGCAGATACGCAGTATTTT.

This chain joins TRBV6-4 and TRBJ2-1; TRBD1 aligns across 11 bases. J was trimmed by 8 bases and V by 2 bases; bases with no gene match: 8. Germline CDR1 and CDR2: MRHNA and SNTAGT. CDR3 length: 16 amino acids. The CDR3 protein is CASSDARTGGMHEQFF. The CDR3 coding sequence is TGTGCCAGCAGTGACGCTCGGACAGGGGGCATGCATGAGCAGTTCTTC.

The count of this clone is one. The rearrangement uses TRBV6-1 and TRBJ1-5, with D possibly TRBD1 on 6 matching bases. The CDR3 loop spans 16 amino acids. The ends were cut back, 4 bases at V and 7 bases at J, with 20 bases in the middle. Germline V gives CDR1 MNHNS, CDR2 SASEGT. CDR3 nucleotides: TGTGCCAGCAGTGCCCTTACAGGGTCAATTGGGCAGCCCCAGCATTTT. It is translated as CASSALTGSIGQPQHF.

This chain links TRBV28 with TRBJ2-3; 7 bases are a match to TRBD1. There are 14 residues in the CDR3. J lost 1 base, V lost 10 bases, and 8 bases had no gene match. Per the germline V gene, CDR1 is MDHEN and CDR2 is SYDVKM. CDR3 bases: TGTGCCACCTACCCGGGACAGCGCACAGATACGCAGTATTTT. Its protein product is CATYPGQRTDTQYF.

This sequence joins TRBV4-2 and TRBJ2-2; unclear D gene. The CDR3 is 16 residues long. V lost 5 bases to trimming and J lost 4 bases, with 17 bases between them. Germline CDR1 is LGHNA and CDR2 is YNFKEQ. The CDR3 region is CASSASSAHVTGELFF. CDR3 DNA: TGTGCCAGCAGCGCCTCTAGTGCGCACGTCACCGGGGAGCTGTTTTTT.

The rearrangement joins TRBV28 to TRBJ2-7; D is possibly TRBD2 (6 bases). This CDR3 region has 11 residues. Germline V gene lookup returns CDR1 MDHEN and CDR2 SYDVKM. The V end lost 8 bases, the J end lost 6 bases, and 11 bases lay between the germline ends. In DNA, the CDR3 is TGTGCCAGCCAACGGGGGACCGAGCAGTACTTC. Encoded protein: CASQRGTEQYF.

The chain's CDR3 is CASSELASGYNEQFF. The CDR3, as DNA: TGTGCCAGCAGTGAACTGGCTAGCGGGTACAATGAGCAGTTCTTC. This chain joins TRBV2 and TRBJ2-1, with 8 bases fitting TRBD2. Trimming cost V 2 bases and J 4 bases; bases outside gene matches: 4. The CDR3 loop spans 15 amino acids. Germline values: CDR1 SNHLY, CDR2 FYNNEI.

The chain combines TRBV7-2 with TRBJ2-5, with 12 bases that match TRBD2. CDR3 length: 16 residues. The V segment lost 5 bases and the J segment 4 bases; nucleotides outside the gene matches: 8. CDR1 and CDR2 (germline): SGHTA, FQGNSA. For the CDR3, the DNA is TGTGCCAGCAGCATCCAGACTAGCGGGAGTGTAGAGACCCAGTACTTC. It yields the protein CASSIQTSGSVETQYF. Filled out from reference TRBV7-2 and TRBJ2-5, the complete variable domain reads GAGVSQSPSNKVTEKGKDVELRCDPISGHTALYWYRQSLGQGLEFLIYFQGNSAPDKSGLPSDRFSAERTGGSVSTLTIQRTQQEDSAVYLCASSIQTSGSVETQYFGPGTRLLVL.